This T cell receptor (beta chain) appears in the sequencing data of a study of cytomegalovirus exposure and HLA in healthy donors. This CDR3 has 17 amino acids. Germline V gene sequence: CDR1 SGHRS, CDR2 YFSETQ. The V and J ends lost 0 bases and 6 bases, in that order; junction bases with no gene match: 10. PCR primers comprised 60 Vbeta and 13 Jbeta primers. In the study's own analysis: It was a later analysis that counted roughly 80 million unique TCR beta chains, of which some 10 million were shared. Profiling relied on immunoSEQ multiplex PCR, and the TCRdb table lists in-frame clones only, not all of them. That table is the source of V, J and clone size, and D and trimming were worked out from the DNA. The table lists about 180,000 clones, roughly 80% of them singletons. Study findings and constraints: A later analysis linked a missense DCLRE1C variant to TCR beta V- and J-gene trimming.

To note about this clone: Antigen specificity is unknown.

Sequencing was done on a sample of PBMCs. V usage is TRBV5-1 and J usage is TRBJ2-3, with 10 bases identical to TRBD1. This receptor was identified in a male donor in good health and CMV-seronegative. Written as DNA, the CDR3 is TGCGCCAGCAGCTTGGTCTCCGGGACAGGGGTAGGTGATACGCAGTATTTT. This gives the protein CASSLVSGTGVGDTQYF.